The sequence of this T cell receptor beta chain was determined in a study of blood T cell repertoires in COVID-19. Study-wide background: Some COVID-19 samples were acute and others convalescent; all came from the United States, Italy and Spain. Sources were T cells, B-cell-depleted T cells, or PBMCs; the material itself was cDNA or gDNA.

Per the study methods: Estimation of nucleated cell counts relied on the amplification of reference gene primers. The method was immunoSEQ multiplex PCR; TCRdb's version includes in-frame clones alone and lacks a portion of them. The V and J calls and clone size are taken from that table; D and trimming were inferred from the DNA. The profile shows about 170,000 clones, 70% to 90% of them singletons. The V end was cut by 5 bases, the J end by 5 bases, with 12 bases between. CDR3 size: 13 residues. The chain carries TRBV12-3 or TRBV12-4 and TRBJ1-1; D possibly corresponds to TRBD1 (6 bases). This receptor was taken from a man aged 55 to 70 who had recovered from COVID-19. Sequencing was performed on peripheral blood. In DNA form, the CDR3 reads TGTGCCAGCAGTACAGGGTTCCGAACTGAAGCTTTCTTT. This translates into CASSTGFRTEAFF.